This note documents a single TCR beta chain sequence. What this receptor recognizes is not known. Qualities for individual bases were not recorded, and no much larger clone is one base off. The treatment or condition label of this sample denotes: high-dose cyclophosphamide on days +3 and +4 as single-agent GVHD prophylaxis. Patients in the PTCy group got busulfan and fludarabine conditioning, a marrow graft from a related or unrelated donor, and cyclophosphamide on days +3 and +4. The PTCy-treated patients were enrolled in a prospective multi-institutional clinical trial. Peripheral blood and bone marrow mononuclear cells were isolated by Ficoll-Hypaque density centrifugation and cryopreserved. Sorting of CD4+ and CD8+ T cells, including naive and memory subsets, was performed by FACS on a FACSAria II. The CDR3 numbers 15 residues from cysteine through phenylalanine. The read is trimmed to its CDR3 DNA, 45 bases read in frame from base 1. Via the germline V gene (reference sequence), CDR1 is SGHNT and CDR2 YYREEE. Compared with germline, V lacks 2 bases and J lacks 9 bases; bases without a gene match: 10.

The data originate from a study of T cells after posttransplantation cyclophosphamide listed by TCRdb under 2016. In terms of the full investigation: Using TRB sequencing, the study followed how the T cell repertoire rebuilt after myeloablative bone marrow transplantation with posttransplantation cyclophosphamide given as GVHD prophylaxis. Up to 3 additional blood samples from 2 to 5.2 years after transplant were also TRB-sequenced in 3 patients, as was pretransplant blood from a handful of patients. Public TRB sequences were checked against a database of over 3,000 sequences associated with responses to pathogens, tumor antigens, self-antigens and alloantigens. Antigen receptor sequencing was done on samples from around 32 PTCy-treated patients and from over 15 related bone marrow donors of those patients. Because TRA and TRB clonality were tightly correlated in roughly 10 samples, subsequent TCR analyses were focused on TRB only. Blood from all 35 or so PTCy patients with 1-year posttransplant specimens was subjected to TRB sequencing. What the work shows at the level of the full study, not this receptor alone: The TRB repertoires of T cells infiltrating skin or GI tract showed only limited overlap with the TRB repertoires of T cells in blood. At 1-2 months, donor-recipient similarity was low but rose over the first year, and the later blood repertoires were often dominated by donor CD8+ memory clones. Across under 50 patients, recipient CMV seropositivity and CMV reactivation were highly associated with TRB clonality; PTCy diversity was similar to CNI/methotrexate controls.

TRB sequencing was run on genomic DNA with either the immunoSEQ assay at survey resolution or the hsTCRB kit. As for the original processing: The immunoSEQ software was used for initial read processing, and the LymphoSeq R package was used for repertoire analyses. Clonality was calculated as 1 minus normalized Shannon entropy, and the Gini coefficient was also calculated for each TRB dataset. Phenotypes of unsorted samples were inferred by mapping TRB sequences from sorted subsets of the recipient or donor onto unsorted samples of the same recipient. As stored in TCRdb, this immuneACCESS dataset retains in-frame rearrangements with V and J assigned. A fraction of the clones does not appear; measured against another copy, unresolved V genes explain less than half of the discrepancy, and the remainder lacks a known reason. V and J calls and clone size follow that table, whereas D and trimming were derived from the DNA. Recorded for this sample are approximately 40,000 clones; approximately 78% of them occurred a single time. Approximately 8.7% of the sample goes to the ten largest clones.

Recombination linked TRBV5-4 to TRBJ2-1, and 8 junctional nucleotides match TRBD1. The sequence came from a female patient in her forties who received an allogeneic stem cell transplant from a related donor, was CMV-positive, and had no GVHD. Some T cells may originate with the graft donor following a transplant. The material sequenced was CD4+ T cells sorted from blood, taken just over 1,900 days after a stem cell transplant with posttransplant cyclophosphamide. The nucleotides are TGTGCCAGCAGCTTCCGGGACAGGTATCCGGTTGAGCAGTTCTTC. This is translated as CASSFRDRYPVEQFF. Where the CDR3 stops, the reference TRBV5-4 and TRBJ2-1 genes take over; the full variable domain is ETGVTQSPTHLIKTRGQQVTLRCSSQSGHNTVSWYQQALGQGPQFIFQYYREEENGRGNFPPRFSGLQFPNYSSELNVNALELDDSALYLCASSFRDRYPVEQFFGPGTRLTVL.